The rows below give T cell receptor beta chains drawn from one sample of a study of T cells in localized non-small cell lung cancer. TCRdb's table, derived via immunoSEQ multiplex PCR, lists solely in-frame clones and lacks some. This sample yields tens of thousands of clones, of which around four fifths are seen a single time; about 13% belongs to the top ten. This material consisted of peripheral blood, taken before any cancer treatment. These receptors all stem from a female donor older than 55 with stage I lung adenocarcinoma. Each CDR3 is given with its conserved first and last residue. A D gene is named only where the DNA matches it firmly. Size is stated for part of the rows, as once, few or many counts, or as a class when the clone is expanded.

>TRBV19|TRBJ2-5|NA|TRBD2
TGTGCCAGTAGTCAAACCGGGACTAGCGGCCCACAGTACTTC
CASSQTGTSGPQYF
>TRBV11-3|TRBJ2-1|NA|NA
TGTGCCAGCAGCTTAGGCACGGGAGAACTGAATGAGCAGTTCTTC
CASSLGTGELNEQFF
>TRBV11-3|TRBJ2-3|NA|NA
TGTGCCAGCAGCCCAGGGGTATCGGGTTTCACAGATACGCAGTATTTT
CASSPGVSGFTDTQYF
>TRBV7-3|TRBJ2-5|NA|TRBD2
TGTGCCAGCAGCCTCTCGGGACTAGAAGAGACCCAGTACTTC
CASSLSGLEETQYF
>TRBV25-1|TRBJ1-4|NA|NA
TGTGCCAGCAGTGAATATACGACAGCAACTAATGAAAAACTGTTTTTT
CASSEYTTATNEKLFF
>TRBV7-3|TRBJ2-1|NA|NA
TGTGCCAGCAGCCAAGGACCGAACAATGAGCAGTTCTTC
CASSQGPNNEQFF
>TRBV6-5|TRBJ1-1|NA|NA
TGTGCCAGCAGTTACCGCGGTGAAGCTTTCTTT
CASSYRGEAFF
>TRBV2|TRBJ2-3|NA|NA
TGTGCCAGCAAGGGAGATACGCAGTATTTT
CASKGDTQYF
>TRBV2|TRBJ2-7|once|NA
TGTGCCAGCAGATACGGGAGATTCTCCTACGAGCAGTACTTC
CASRYGRFSYEQYF
>TRBV19|TRBJ1-1|NA|TRBD1
TGTGCCAGTAGTCTGCATACCGGGACAGTGATGAACACTGAAGCTTTCTTT
CASSLHTGTVMNTEAFF
>TRBV28|TRBJ1-1|NA|TRBD1
TGTGCCAGCAGATTCAGGGACAGAGATTCAGCTTTCTTT
CASRFRDRDSAFF
>TRBV30|TRBJ2-1|NA|NA
TGTGCCTGGAAGGGGGAGGGCCCGCGTGAGCAGTTCTTC
CAWKGEGPREQFF
>TRBV5-6|TRBJ1-2|NA|NA
TGTGCCAGCAGCAAGAGGGGGGGGAGCATTAACTATGGCTACACCTTC
CASSKRGGSINYGYTF
>TRBV11-3|TRBJ1-1|NA|NA
TGTGCCAGCAGTTCAAACACTGAAGCTTTCTTT
CASSSNTEAFF
>TRBV5-1|TRBJ2-2|NA|NA
TGCGCCAGCATCGGAGCGAACACCGGGGAGCTGTTTTTT
CASIGANTGELFF
>TRBV5-1|TRBJ2-7|once|TRBD1
TGCGCCAGCAGCGGAACAGGGGGGTCCTACGAGCAGTACTTC
CASSGTGGSYEQYF
>TRBV27|TRBJ1-1|once|TRBD1
TGTGCCAGCGGAGCGGACAGGGAACGGACTGAAGCTTTCTTT
CASGADRERTEAFF
>TRBV11-3|TRBJ2-1|once|TRBD2
TGTGCCAGCACCGCGAACACTGGGGGACTAGCGATAAATGAGCAGTTCTTC
CASTANTGGLAINEQFF
>TRBV27|TRBJ2-1|NA|TRBD2
TGTGCCAGCAGTTTTGGCGGGAGGGGTATATTGGATGAGCAGTTCTTC
CASSFGGRGILDEQFF
>TRBV27|TRBJ1-2|NA|NA
TGTGCCAGCAGTTTATCTGGCAGGGGAGGCTATGGCTACACCTTC
CASSLSGRGGYGYTF
>TRBV7-8|TRBJ2-4|NA|TRBD2
TGTGCCAGCAGCTTAGTTGCTAGCGGGGGCCAACTTATAGCCAAAAACATTCAGTACTTC
CASSLVASGGQLIAKNIQYF
>TRBV19|TRBJ1-5|NA|TRBD1
TGTGCCAGTAGTACTGACAGGGGAGGGCAGCCCCAGCATTTT
CASSTDRGGQPQHF
>TRBV11-3|TRBJ1-5|NA|NA
TGTGCGAAGCGGCTGGCCCAGGAAGCTAGCAATCAGCCCCAGCATTTT
CAKRLAQEASNQPQHF
>TRBV29-1|TRBJ2-5|NA|NA
TGCAGCGCCCGGGTGGAGACCCAGTACTTC
CSARVETQYF
>TRBV11-2|TRBJ2-1|once|TRBD2
TGTGCCAGCAGCTTATCGGGAGGCAATGAGCAGTTCTTC
CASSLSGGNEQFF
>TRBV7-9|TRBJ2-7|NA|TRBD2
TGTGCCAGCAGCTTGGCGACTAGCGGAGCCTACGAGCAGTACTTC
CASSLATSGAYEQYF
>TRBV7-9|TRBJ1-2|NA|NA
TGTGCCAGCATCCACGGCAGGATTAACTATGGCTACACCTTC
CASIHGRINYGYTF
>TRBV5-1|TRBJ2-7|NA|TRBD1
TGCGCCAGCAGCCAGGGACAGGGATCCGAGCAGTACTTC
CASSQGQGSEQYF
>TRBV30|TRBJ1-5|NA|TRBD1
TGTGCCTGGGCCCGGACAGGCAAAAGCAATCAGCCCCAGCATTTT
CAWARTGKSNQPQHF
>TRBV7-9|TRBJ1-1|few|TRBD1
TGTGCCAGCAGCCCAGTCCCGGGACAGGGAATGTACGCTGAAGCTTTCTTT
CASSPVPGQGMYAEAFF
>TRBV19|TRBJ2-7|NA|TRBD1
TGTGCCAGTAGTATAGCCGAAGCAGGGGGTTTATACGAGCAGTACTTC
CASSIAEAGGLYEQYF
>TRBV11-2|TRBJ1-4|NA|NA
TGTGCCAGCAGCTTAGGTCGGGGGCGGGCTAATGAAAAACTGTTTTTT
CASSLGRGRANEKLFF
>TRBV5-4|TRBJ1-3|NA|NA
TGTGCCAGCTACAGGGCTGGAAACACCATATATTTT
CASYRAGNTIYF
>TRBV6-5|TRBJ2-7|once|NA
TGTGCCAGCAGGAGACAGGGAGGAGGTTCCTACGAGCAGTACTTC
CASRRQGGGSYEQYF
>TRBV18|TRBJ1-1|NA|NA
TGTGCCAGCTCACCACCTCCGGGAAGCACTGAAGCTTTCTTT
CASSPPPGSTEAFF
>TRBV6-1|TRBJ1-1|NA|NA
TGTGCCAGCAGTGGTCCCTGGGGGGTGAACACTGAAGCTTTCTTT
CASSGPWGVNTEAFF
>TRBV4-1|TRBJ1-5|NA|NA
TGCGCCAGCAGCCAAGTAGGGCAGCCCCAGCATTTT
CASSQVGQPQHF
>TRBV6-6|TRBJ1-1|NA|TRBD1
TGTGCCAGCAGTAACCCACAGGGGCGAGGCACTGAAGCTTTCTTT
CASSNPQGRGTEAFF